This is a list of T cell receptor beta chains from one sample in a study of cytomegalovirus exposure and HLA in healthy donors. The protocol was immunoSEQ multiplex PCR, while the TCRdb copy is restricted to in-frame clones and leaves out a portion. The table shows 150,000 to 200,000 clones, with around four fifths occurring only once. Sequenced material: PBMCs. The receptors stem from a woman younger than 45 in good health and CMV-seropositive. CDR3s include the opening cysteine and the closing phenylalanine or tryptophan. D genes are given only for firm matches. A row's size may be missing; if present it is once, few, many or a size class.

d_gene	j_gene	v_gene	abundance	CDR3aa	CDR3nt
-	TRBJ1-4	TRBV30	-	CAWSDLGQSPPGYNEKLFF	TGTGCCTGGAGCGACCTTGGACAGTCCCCACCGGGGTATAATGAAAAACTGTTTTTT
-	TRBJ2-7	TRBV5-4	-	CASSPPPGQSSYEQYF	TGTGCCAGCAGCCCACCCCCCGGACAGAGCTCCTACGAGCAGTACTTC
TRBD2	TRBJ2-7	TRBV28	once	CASTLLAGPSYEQYF	TGTGCCAGCACCCTCCTAGCGGGACCCTCCTACGAGCAGTACTTC
TRBD2	TRBJ2-7	TRBV9	few	CASSARGGSEGEQYF	TGTGCCAGCAGCGCAAGGGGCGGGAGTGAAGGCGAGCAGTACTTC
-	TRBJ2-7	TRBV4-1	-	CASSPFPRGGSSYEQYF	TGCGCCAGCAGCCCCTTCCCCCGAGGAGGGAGCTCCTACGAGCAGTACTTC
TRBD2	TRBJ2-3	TRBV28	-	CASNLAGGADTQYF	TGTGCCAGCAATTTAGCGGGAGGGGCAGATACGCAGTATTTT
TRBD1	TRBJ2-1	TRBV5-4	-	CASSLVGRGPAVDNEQFF	TGTGCCAGCAGCTTAGTGGGCAGGGGGCCCGCTGTAGACAATGAGCAGTTCTTC
TRBD1	TRBJ2-5	TRBV6-6	-	CASRTHAQGAGETQYF	TGTGCCAGCAGGACGCATGCTCAGGGGGCGGGGGAGACCCAGTACTTC
TRBD2	TRBJ2-7	TRBV9	-	CASSVGTSGLYEQYF	TGTGCCAGCAGCGTAGGGACTAGCGGCCTCTACGAGCAGTACTTC
-	TRBJ1-2	TRBV28	-	CASSGGSRRGYTF	TGTGCCAGCAGCGGTGGCTCACGGAGGGGCTACACCTTC
-	TRBJ2-3	TRBV6-1	-	CASRVQRSSTDTQYF	TGTGCCAGCAGGGTTCAGCGATCTAGCACAGATACGCAGTATTTT
-	TRBJ2-2	TRBV5-1	-	CASRETVNTGELFF	TGCGCCAGCAGAGAAACAGTGAACACCGGGGAGCTGTTTTTT
TRBD2	TRBJ2-2	TRBV28	-	CASTGTSGRLVTGELFF	TGTGCCAGCACCGGGACTAGCGGGAGGTTGGTCACCGGGGAGCTGTTTTTT
-	TRBJ2-1	TRBV11-1	-	CASSLEASTEQFF	TGTGCCAGCAGCTTAGAGGCTAGCACTGAGCAGTTCTTC
-	TRBJ1-4	TRBV5-6	-	CASSLWGGAREKLFF	TGTGCCAGCAGCTTGTGGGGGGGCGCCCGTGAAAAACTGTTTTTT
-	TRBJ1-3	TRBV5-1	-	CASSFSQNSGNTIYF	TGCGCCAGCAGCTTCAGTCAAAACTCTGGAAACACCATATATTTT
TRBD1	TRBJ1-2	TRBV4-1	-	CASSPGTGGNYGYTF	TGCGCCAGCAGCCCCGGGACAGGGGGTAACTATGGCTACACCTTC
TRBD2	TRBJ2-7	TRBV2	-	CASSDPGLAGPYEQYF	TGTGCCAGCAGTGATCCCGGACTAGCGGGACCCTACGAGCAGTACTTC
-	TRBJ1-3	TRBV27	-	CASSNGGLGNTIYF	TGTGCCAGCAGTAATGGGGGCTTGGGAAACACCATATATTTT
-	TRBJ1-2	TRBV28	-	CASSLGGVTGYGYTF	TGTGCCAGCAGTTTAGGGGGGGTAACAGGGTATGGCTACACCTTC
TRBD1	TRBJ2-2	TRBV11-2	-	CAGRTGYNTGELFF	TGTGCCGGAAGGACAGGGTATAACACCGGGGAGCTGTTTTTT
TRBD1	TRBJ2-7	TRBV28	-	CASSSPARGSSYEQYF	TGTGCCAGCAGTTCTCCCGCCAGGGGGTCCTCCTACGAGCAGTACTTC
-	TRBJ1-6	TRBV4-1	-	CASSLSIRVQNSPLHF	TGCGCCAGCAGCCTCTCGATCAGGGTGCAAAATTCACCCCTCCACTTT
-	TRBJ2-5	TRBV18	once	CASSPPTGGRQETQYF	TGTGCCAGCTCACCACCGACGGGGGGCAGGCAAGAGACCCAGTACTTC
-	TRBJ2-1	TRBV7-8	-	CASSFVLANNEQFF	TGTGCCAGCAGCTTTGTACTAGCCAACAATGAGCAGTTCTTC
-	TRBJ1-4	TRBV18	-	CASSPIVQGNEKLFF	TGTGCCAGCTCACCAATCGTTCAGGGTAATGAAAAACTGTTTTTT
TRBD2	TRBJ2-6	TRBV19	-	CASTSREASSAGANVLTF	TGTGCCAGTACCTCGCGGGAGGCCTCCTCTGCTGGGGCCAACGTCCTGACTTTC
-	TRBJ1-4	TRBV28	-	CASSFPGPAGEKLFF	TGTGCCAGCAGTTTCCCCGGGCCTGCGGGGGAAAAACTGTTTTTT
-	TRBJ1-5	TRBV30	-	CAWSNGGGNQPQHF	TGTGCCTGGAGTAACGGGGGAGGCAATCAGCCCCAGCATTTT
-	TRBJ1-1	TRBV30	-	CAWSVPGEAFF	TGTGCCTGGAGTGTACCGGGGGAAGCTTTCTTT
TRBD2	TRBJ2-7	TRBV5-4	-	CASSLVAIAGADSYEQYF	TGTGCCAGCAGCTTGGTCGCTATAGCGGGAGCCGACTCCTACGAGCAGTACTTC
TRBD1	TRBJ2-1	TRBV10-3	-	CAISANRGLNNEQFF	TGTGCCATCAGCGCAAACAGGGGGCTAAACAATGAGCAGTTCTTC
TRBD1	TRBJ2-7	TRBV28	-	CASSPTGTGFVHEQYF	TGTGCCAGCAGCCCGACCGGGACAGGCTTCGTCCACGAGCAGTACTTC
-	TRBJ1-5	TRBV7-8	-	CASTRGELSNQPQHF	TGTGCCAGCACCCGGGGAGAGCTTAGCAATCAGCCCCAGCATTTT
-	TRBJ1-3	TRBV28	-	CASSFQGGNTIYF	TGTGCCAGCAGTTTTCAGGGTGGAAACACCATATATTTT
-	TRBJ2-7	TRBV11-3	-	CASSPARGIGMGEQYF	TGTGCCAGCAGCCCCGCCAGGGGAATAGGGATGGGCGAGCAGTACTTC
TRBD1	TRBJ2-7	TRBV13	-	CASSDRTGSFYEQYF	TGTGCCAGCAGCGATAGGACAGGATCCTTCTACGAGCAGTACTTC
TRBD2	TRBJ2-2	TRBV7-7	few	CASSLSGGTGELFF	TGTGCCAGCAGCTTGTCGGGAGGAACCGGGGAGCTGTTTTTT
-	TRBJ1-2	TRBV6-5	-	CASSPAQASRGYTF	TGTGCCAGCAGCCCAGCCCAGGCGTCACGGGGCTACACCTTC
TRBD2	TRBJ2-3	TRBV5-1	-	CASREAGGVDTQYF	TGCGCCAGCAGGGAAGCGGGAGGGGTAGATACGCAGTATTTT
TRBD2	TRBJ2-1	TRBV7-3	-	CASSLTPGGGRNEQFF	TGTGCCAGCAGCTTAACCCCGGGCGGCGGGAGGAATGAGCAGTTCTTC
-	TRBJ1-5	TRBV27	few	CASSLSGGRQPQHF	TGTGCCAGCAGTTTATCAGGGGGTAGGCAGCCCCAGCATTTT
TRBD1	TRBJ1-4	TRBV5-4	-	CASSPGDRAEKLFF	TGTGCCAGCAGCCCGGGGGACAGAGCTGAAAAACTGTTTTTT
-	TRBJ1-1	TRBV5-5	-	CASSLDGNLEAFF	TGTGCCAGCTCCCTGGACGGGAACCTTGAAGCTTTCTTT
-	TRBJ1-5	TRBV19	-	CASSIDRQGNQPQHF	TGTGCCAGTAGTATTGACAGACAGGGCAATCAGCCCCAGCATTTT
-	TRBJ2-7	TRBV5-1	once	CASSLVSGVGDEQYF	TGCGCCAGCAGCTTGGTTTCAGGGGTGGGAGACGAGCAGTACTTC
-	TRBJ1-2	TRBV5-1	few	CASSLEGVDYGYTF	TGCGCCAGCAGCTTAGAGGGGGTCGACTATGGCTACACCTTC
TRBD2	TRBJ2-1	TRBV14	-	CASSPTLTSGNDNEQFF	TGTGCCAGCAGTCCTACATTGACTAGCGGGAACGACAATGAGCAGTTCTTC
TRBD1	TRBJ1-3	TRBV2	-	CARAAGTGLTSGNTIYF	TGTGCCAGGGCGGCAGGGACAGGCCTAACCTCTGGAAACACCATATATTTT
-	TRBJ2-5	TRBV4-2	-	CASSSAGTVGKETQYF	TGTGCCAGCAGCTCGGCGGGGACAGTTGGAAAAGAGACCCAGTACTTC
TRBD2	TRBJ2-3	TRBV7-3	once	CASSSSGGPTDTQYF	TGTGCCAGCAGCTCCTCGGGGGGGCCCACAGATACGCAGTATTTT
TRBD2	TRBJ2-7	TRBV29-1	-	CSVGTSGGGTYEQYF	TGCAGCGTCGGGACTAGCGGGGGTGGCACCTACGAGCAGTACTTC
-	TRBJ1-1	TRBV27	-	CASILWGGGTEAFF	TGTGCCAGCATTCTATGGGGAGGGGGCACTGAAGCTTTCTTT
TRBD1	TRBJ1-2	TRBV5-1	-	CASSFGQGGTNYGYTF	TGCGCCAGCAGCTTCGGACAGGGCGGGACTAACTATGGCTACACCTTC
-	TRBJ2-7	TRBV6-5	-	CASSPAMSAYEQYF	TGTGCCAGCAGTCCTGCTATGTCCGCCTACGAGCAGTACTTC